This T cell receptor (beta chain) was sequenced for a study of T cell repertoires in cytomegalovirus infection. Overall study context: A matching HLA type, together with CMV infection, was signaled by public TCR beta signatures. The study's findings and limits: Pooled public TCR beta family frequency picked out CMV carriers with the relevant HLA.

The sample holds many counts of this clonotype. Its antigen is currently unknown. Via MiXCR, TCRdb re-called the reads, giving one row per CDR3 protein. Here the sample spans roughly 640,000 distinct CDR3 sequences, less than 25% being singletons. J gave up 5 bases and V 5 bases, and 8 bases lay outside the gene matches. The CDR3 length is 15 residues. Germline V gene lookup returns CDR1 SEHNR and CDR2 FQNEAQ (reference sequence). The chain uses TRBV7-9 and TRBJ2-1; 8 bases match TRBD1. The sample comprised CD8+ T cells from PBMCs. This TCR was recovered from a human donor in good health (CMV status not recorded). Some clones in this sample may be carry-over from other donors' samples. CDR3 residues: CASSTDRVLDNEQFF. The CDR3 DNA reads as TGTGCCAGCAGCACGGACAGGGTACTAGACAATGAGCAGTTCTTC.